Listed here are 18 T cell receptor beta chains from one sample, sequenced in a study of beta chain features in type 1 diabetes. Points from the study as a whole: All four CD4+ subsets from Type 1 diabetes patients carried moderately but significantly shorter TCRB CDR3s.

Reverse transcription of all isolated RNA meant that expressed TCRB transcripts were sequenced. Only in-frame clones appear in the TCRdb table, and some are missing; sequencing was by immunoSEQ multiplex PCR. The table includes about 660,000 clones, 11% to 15% detected once. No cognate antigen is known for these TCRs. Sequenced material: naive CD4+ T cells from blood. These receptors were collected from a man aged 18 to 29 with type 1 diabetes.

This rearrangement joins TRBV29-1 to TRBJ2-7; TRBD2 matches at 7 bases. Germline CDR1 and CDR2: SQVTM and ANQGSEA. The CDR3 contains 13 residues. Trimming removed 4 bases from V and 4 bases from J; junction bases left unmatched: 7. The DNA of the CDR3 is TGCAGCGTTGGAGAGGGGAGGGGTTACGAGCAGTACTTC. Its translation: CSVGEGRGYEQYF.

To note about this clone: The junction shows a germline mismatch at one end, possibly a read error. This chain links TRBV7-7 with TRBJ2-1; 8 positions match TRBD2. The V gene's germline CDR1 is SSHAT and CDR2 FNYEAQ (reference sequence). This CDR3 comprises 16 residues. CDR3 residues: CASSLSGGARYNEQFF. For the CDR3, the DNA is TGTGCTAGCAGCTTATCCGGGGGGGCTAGGTACAATGAGCAGTTCTTC. Looking up the rest from reference TRBV7-7 and TRBJ2-1 gives the full variable domain: GAGVSQSPRYKVTKRGQDVTLRCDPISSHATLYWYQQALGQGPEFLTYFNYEAQPDKSGLPSDRFSAERPEGSISTLTIQRTEQRDSAMYRCASSLSGGARYNEQFFGPGTRLTVL.

This clone turned up a few times. The V and J genes are TRBV5-6 and TRBJ2-1, with TRBD1 as a possible D gene (6 bases). Trimming took off 4 bases at V and 4 bases at J, with 15 bases between the two ends. Germline V gene data show CDR1 as SGHDT and CDR2 as YYEEEE. CDR3 size: 15 residues. The CDR3 spells CASSLRGGVYNEQFF. The CDR3, as DNA: TGTGCCAGCAGCCTCAGGGGTGGGGTATACAATGAGCAGTTCTTC. The full variable domain, its missing parts supplied by reference TRBV5-6 and TRBJ2-1, is DAGVTQSPTHLIKTRGQQVTLRCSPKSGHDTVSWYQQALGQGPQFIFQYYEEEERQRGNFPDRFSGHQFPNYSSELNVNALLLGDSALYLCASSLRGGVYNEQFFGPGTRLTVL.

The rearrangement links TRBV6-1 to TRBJ2-1; D unclear. The germline V gene has CDR1 MNHNS and CDR2 SASEGT. The CDR3 consists of 10 residues. Trimming pared 4 bases from V and 10 bases from J, leaving 5 bases between. This CDR3 is CASSALEQFF. Written as DNA, the CDR3 is TGTGCCAGCAGTGCCCTGGAGCAGTTCTTC.

This clone was observed a few times. The chain has TRBV11-2 and TRBJ2-7, with D possibly matching TRBD2 (6 bases). Germline assignment: CDR1 SGHAT and CDR2 FQNNGV. With 0 bases removed from V and 5 bases from J, the gap between germline ends came to 8 bases. This CDR3 is built from 13 residues. The CDR3 sequence: CASSLERRDEQYF. CDR3 nucleotides: TGTGCCAGCAGCTTAGAACGGAGGGACGAGCAGTACTTC.

This chain links TRBV29-1 with TRBJ2-3; D may be TRBD2 (7 bases). V was cut by 4 bases and J by 6 bases, with 14 bases left in between. From germline, CDR1 is SQVTM and CDR2 ANQGSEA. The CDR3 runs 13 residues. The CDR3 here is CSVGGGPGDTQYF. The CDR3 bases are TGCAGCGTTGGGGGGGGCCCCGGGGATACGCAGTATTTT.

The chain uses TRBV2 and TRBJ1-5, with TRBD1 as a possible D gene (5 bases). V lost 5 bases, J lost 2 bases, and 13 bases lay in between. In germline, CDR1 is SNHLY, CDR2 FYNNEI. This CDR3 spans 15 amino acids. CDR3 in amino acids: CASSKGKAGNQPQHF. The CDR3 DNA reads as TGTGCCAGCAGTAAGGGGAAGGCTGGCAATCAGCCCCAGCATTTT.

In DNA, the CDR3 is TGTGCCATCAGTGAGGCGGAAAGAGTAGGGGAGCTGTTTTTT. It encodes CAISEAERVGELFF. The rearrangement links TRBV10-3 to TRBJ2-2, with no clear D. Germline V CDR1 and CDR2: ENHRY, SYGVKD. There are 14 residues in the CDR3. Trimming left V 2 bases short and J 8 bases short, with 12 bases between.

The rearrangement uses TRBV18 and TRBJ2-1; D ambiguous. V was pared by 4 bases and J by 5 bases, with 6 bases between. There are 12 residues in the CDR3. Germline CDR1 and CDR2: KGHSH and LQKENI. The CDR3, as DNA: TGTGCCAGCTCACTCAACCACAATGAGCAGTTCTTC. Protein sequence: CASSLNHNEQFF.

The genes are TRBV7-2 and TRBJ2-3; D call uncertain. This CDR3 region has 14 residues. Trimming left V 1 base short and J 6 bases short, with 11 bases between. CDR1 is SGHTA, CDR2 FQGNSA, per germline. The CDR3 sequence is CASSLGPARDTQYF. For the CDR3, the DNA is TGTGCCAGCAGCTTAGGCCCTGCTCGGGATACGCAGTATTTT.

J is TRBJ2-5 and V is TRBV23-1; D remains ambiguous. TRBV23-1 is flagged as an ORF with uncertain function. The CDR3 is made up of 15 amino acids. V lost 5 bases and J 2 bases, leaving 15 bases between the germline ends. The CDR3 nucleotides are TGCGCCAGCAGTACTCCGCTACGGGTTCAAGAGACCCAGTACTTC. It codes for CASSTPLRVQETQYF.

The V call is TRBV9, the J call TRBJ1-4; TRBD1 might be the D (5 bases). CDR1 is SGDLS and CDR2 is YYNGEE in the germline V gene. V was pared by 0 bases and J by 8 bases, with 14 bases between. This CDR3 has 15 amino acids. CDR3 nucleotides: TGTGCCAGCAGCGTAGCGGGGGGAAGGTCGGAAAAACTGTTTTTT. This encodes CASSVAGGRSEKLFF.

The chain uses TRBV6-4 and TRBJ2-2; 8 bases map to TRBD1. The J segment lost 0 bases and the V segment lost 5 bases, leaving 8 bases of the junction unmatched. There are 17 residues in the CDR3. Germline V gives CDR1 MRHNA, CDR2 SNTAGT. The CDR3 bases are TGTGCCAGCAGTACCTCTTGGGACAGGACGAACACCGGGGAGCTGTTTTTT. Its protein is CASSTSWDRTNTGELFF.

In its sample, this clone was seen a few times. The chain combines TRBV28 with TRBJ2-3; D gene unclear. Germline CDR1 reads MDHEN; CDR2 reads SYDVKM. V lost 7 bases and J lost 8, with 13 bases in between. The CDR3 covers 12 residues. In DNA, the CDR3 is TGTGCCAGCAATCCCCCGTCGGGTACGCAGTATTTT. Translating gives CASNPPSGTQYF.

The chain has TRBV19 and TRBJ1-2, with D tentatively TRBD1 (5 bases). Germline CDR1 LNHDA, CDR2 SQIVND (reference sequence). CDR3 length equals 13 residues. The ends were cut back, 5 bases at V and 8 bases at J, with 15 bases in the middle. The CDR3 region is CASSRQGRRGYTF. For the CDR3, the DNA is TGTGCCAGTAGTCGCCAGGGCCGACGAGGCTACACCTTC. The full variable domain, with the rest looked up from reference TRBV19 and TRBJ1-2, is DGGITQSPKYLFRKEGQNVTLSCEQNLNHDAMYWYRQDPGQGLRLIYYSQIVNDFQKGDIAEGYSVSREKKESFPLTVTSAQKNPTAFYLCASSRQGRRGYTFGSGTRLTVV.

This clone was seen only a few times. This chain joins TRBV5-6 and TRBJ2-2; D is undetermined. V dropped 4 bases and J dropped 5 bases, with 15 bases sitting between them. Per the germline V gene, CDR1 is SGHDT and CDR2 is YYEEEE. CDR3 size: 15 residues. This chain's CDR3 is CASSPQKKVTGELFF. The CDR3 DNA sequence: TGTGCCAGCAGCCCCCAAAAGAAGGTTACCGGGGAGCTGTTTTTT.

The V and J genes are TRBV30 and TRBJ2-7, with TRBD1 as a possible D gene (6 bases). With 4 bases removed from V and 10 bases from J, the gap between germline ends came to 17 bases. CDR1 and CDR2 from the germline V gene are GTSNPN and SVGIG (reference sequence). The CDR3 consists of 12 residues. The DNA of the CDR3 is TGTGCCTGGACCCCAGGGGCAGCCCCTCAGTACTTC. It translates to CAWTPGAAPQYF.

This clone was detected only a few times. In DNA form, the CDR3 reads TGTGCCAGCAGTTTACGGACGGGACTCGGGGAAGAGACCCAGTACTTC. Encoded protein: CASSLRTGLGEETQYF. V and J are TRBV6-5 and TRBJ2-5; D perhaps matches TRBD2 (6 bases). V lost 4 bases and J 3 bases, leaving 18 bases between the germline ends. The CDR3 spans 16 residues. Germline V gives CDR1 MNHEY, CDR2 SVGAGI.